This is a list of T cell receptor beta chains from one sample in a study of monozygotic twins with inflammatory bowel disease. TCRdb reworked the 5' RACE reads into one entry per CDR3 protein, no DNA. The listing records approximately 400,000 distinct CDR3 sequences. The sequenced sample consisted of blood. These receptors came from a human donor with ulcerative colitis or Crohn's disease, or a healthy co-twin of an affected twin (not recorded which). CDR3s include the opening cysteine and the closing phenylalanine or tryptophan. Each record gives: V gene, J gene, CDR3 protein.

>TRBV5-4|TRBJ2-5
CASSLIAGGAETQYF
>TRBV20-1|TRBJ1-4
CSAQKQGGREKLFF
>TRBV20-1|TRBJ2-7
CSARPGTRLIDEQYF
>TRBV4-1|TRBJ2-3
CASSRGGRGSTDTQYF
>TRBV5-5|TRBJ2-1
CASSLTLAGGPIEQFF
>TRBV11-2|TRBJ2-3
CASSPGGNRGTDTQYF
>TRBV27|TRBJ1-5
CASSFRDQPQHF
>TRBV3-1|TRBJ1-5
CASSPSGTGVQPQHF
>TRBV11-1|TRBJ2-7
CASSLVGLAVKGSYEQYF
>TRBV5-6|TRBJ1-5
CASSAQGDQPQHF
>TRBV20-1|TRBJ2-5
CSASPLAGVKETQYF
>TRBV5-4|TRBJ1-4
CASSFDQATNEKLFF
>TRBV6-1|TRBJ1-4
CASSRRQIRNEKLFF
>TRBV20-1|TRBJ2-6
CSARAPGQGANVLTF
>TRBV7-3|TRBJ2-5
CASSLTGGRYQETQYF
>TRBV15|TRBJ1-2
CATSRGPGGYGYTF
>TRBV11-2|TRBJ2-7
CASSLERLLEQYF
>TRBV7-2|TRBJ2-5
CASSDPQETQYF
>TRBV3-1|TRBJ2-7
CASSRIPGGAGPHEQYF
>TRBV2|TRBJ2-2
CASTSTAGAGTGELFF
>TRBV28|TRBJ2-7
CASSLPLVGGSEQYF
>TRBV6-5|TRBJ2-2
CASRSGGELFF
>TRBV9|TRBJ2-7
CASSEGGTSSYEQYF
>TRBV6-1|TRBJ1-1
CASSERVTGRGDTEAFF
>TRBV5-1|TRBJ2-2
CASSYYPIGTTNTGELFF
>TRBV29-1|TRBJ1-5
CSVATGVNQPQHF
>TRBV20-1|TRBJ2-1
CSARAPGRGAHEQFF
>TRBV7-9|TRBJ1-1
CATQGLTNTEAFF
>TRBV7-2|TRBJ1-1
CASSLDSSEAFF
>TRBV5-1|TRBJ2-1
CASSSLIAGGSYNEQFF
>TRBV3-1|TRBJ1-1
CASSQLDRGPEAFF
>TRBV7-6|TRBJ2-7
CASSLGRGGPGLQSYEQYF
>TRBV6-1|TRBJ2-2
CASSTLANTGELFF
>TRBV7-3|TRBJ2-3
CASSFNPSSDTQYF
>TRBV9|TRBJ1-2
CASSREPPPGYGYTF
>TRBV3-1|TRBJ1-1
CASSQISRTGRNTEAFF
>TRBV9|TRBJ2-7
CASSVAAAGGSYEQYF
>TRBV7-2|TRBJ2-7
CASSAGSQSGYEQYF
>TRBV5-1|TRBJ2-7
CASSHARNEQYF
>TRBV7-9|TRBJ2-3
CASSLYPLAGNTDTQYF
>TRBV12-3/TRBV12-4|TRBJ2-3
CASSFSSTWADTQYF
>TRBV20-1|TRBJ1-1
CSAKRPIGGTEAFF
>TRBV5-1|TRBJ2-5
CASSLGQGQTQYF
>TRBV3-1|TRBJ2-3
CASSPGLDDTQYF